The 3 T cell receptor beta chains listed next were all sequenced from one sample in a study of blood T cell repertoires in COVID-19. Generated by immunoSEQ multiplex PCR, the TCRdb table keeps only in-frame clones and is missing some. Altogether 250,000 to 350,000 clones are present, 87% being singletons, with the ten largest covering more than 2%. The sequencing sample was made of peripheral blood. The receptors were sampled from a man younger than 30 with active or convalescent COVID-19.

V gene TRBV30 combines with J gene TRBJ1-5; D remains ambiguous. V was pared by 2 bases and J by 0 bases, with 20 bases between. CDR3 size: 18 residues. CDR1 is GTSNPN and CDR2 is SVGIG in the germline V gene (reference sequence). This CDR3 reads CAWSPQSILSYSNQPQHF. Here the CDR3 DNA reads TGTGCCTGGAGTCCGCAGTCGATTTTAAGTTATAGCAATCAGCCCCAGCATTTT.

This chain uses TRBV4-2 with TRBJ1-5; TRBD1 is a possible D gene (6 bases). Germline values: CDR1 LGHNA, CDR2 YNFKEQ. CDR3 length equals 15 residues. The V end was cut by 0 bases, the J end by 5 bases, with 11 bases between. CDR3 region: CASSQDLAGDQPQHF. The CDR3 bases are TGTGCCAGCAGCCAAGATCTGGCAGGGGATCAGCCCCAGCATTTT.

The chain joins TRBV5-1 to TRBJ1-2; 8 bases map to TRBD1. Germline-derived CDR1 and CDR2 are SGHRS and YFSETQ. The V gene end was trimmed by 6 bases and the J gene end by 0 bases; junction bases not matched to a gene: 4. This CDR3 region has 14 residues. Here the CDR3 reads CASTGTGANYGYTF. The CDR3 coding sequence is TGCGCCAGCACCGGGACAGGAGCTAACTATGGCTACACCTTC.